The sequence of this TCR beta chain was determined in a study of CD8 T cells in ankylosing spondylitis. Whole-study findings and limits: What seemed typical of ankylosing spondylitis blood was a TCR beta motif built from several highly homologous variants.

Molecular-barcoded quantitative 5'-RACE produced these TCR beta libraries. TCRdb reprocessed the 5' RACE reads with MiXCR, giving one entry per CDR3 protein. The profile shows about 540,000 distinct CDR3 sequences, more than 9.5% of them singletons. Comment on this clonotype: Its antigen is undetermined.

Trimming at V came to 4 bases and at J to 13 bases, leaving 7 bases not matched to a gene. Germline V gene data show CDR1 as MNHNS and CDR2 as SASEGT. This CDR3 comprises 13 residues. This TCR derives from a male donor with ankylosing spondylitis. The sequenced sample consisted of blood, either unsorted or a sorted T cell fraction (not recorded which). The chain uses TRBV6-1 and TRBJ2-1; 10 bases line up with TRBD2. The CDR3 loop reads CASSGGLALGQFF. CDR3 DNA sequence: TGTGCCAGCAGTGGGGGACTAGCGCTTGGACAGTTCTTC.